The rows below give T cell receptor beta chains drawn from one sample of a study of blood T cells in healthy people across ages. TCRdb re-analysed the 5' RACE reads in MiXCR, keeping a single row per CDR3 protein. The sample yields approximately 1,100,000 distinct CDR3 sequences, around 45% seen once. Material: blood. These receptors were obtained from a woman aged 55 to 70 in good health. Both conserved end residues are part of each CDR3. The D gene is left open where the match is weak. Where a row states a size, it is once, few, many or the class of an expanded clone; other rows omit it.

d_call	v_call	j_call	clone_size	cdr3_nt	cdr3_aa
.	TRBV7-9	TRBJ2-3	many	TGTGCCAGCAGCTTAGCGGGCCCCACAGATACGCAGTATTTT	CASSLAGPTDTQYF
TRBD2	TRBV15	TRBJ2-1	few	TGTGCCACCAGCAGAGATTCCGGACTAGCGGGAACTGAGCAGTTCTTC	CATSRDSGLAGTEQFF
TRBD2	TRBV20-1	TRBJ2-5	.	TGCAGTGCTCCTCCCCTGACTAGCGGACGCCACAATGAGCAGTACTTC	CSAPPLTSGRHNEQYF
.	TRBV27	TRBJ2-3	few	TGTGCCACCGGGGGAGCGGCAGATACGCAGTATTTT	CATGGAADTQYF
.	TRBV11-2	TRBJ2-7	.	TGTGCCAGCAGCTTCGTGTATGGATACGAGCAGTACTTC	CASSFVYGYEQYF
TRBD2	TRBV9	TRBJ2-3	.	TGTGCCAGCACCCCTGACGGACTAGCTCAAGATACGCAGTATTTT	CASTPDGLAQDTQYF
TRBD2	TRBV28	TRBJ2-1	.	TGTGCCAGCAGTTTGTCGTCTAGCGGGAGTATCCATGAGCAGTTCTTC	CASSLSSSGSIHEQFF
TRBD2	TRBV6-2/TRBV6-3	TRBJ2-1	few	TGTGCCAGCCGTCTAGCGGGAGGGAGCAATGAGCAGTTCTTC	CASRLAGGSNEQFF
.	TRBV11-2	TRBJ2-7	few	TGTGCCAGCAGCTTTAACCCGACTAGCTCCTACGAGCAGTACTTC	CASSFNPTSSYEQYF
.	TRBV28	TRBJ1-6	few	TGTGCCACCCACTCGGGGTGGGCCCTCCACTTT	CATHSGWALHF
TRBD2	TRBV3-1	TRBJ2-2	.	TGTGCCAGCAGCCCAGGGACTAGGAGGGGGAACGGGGAGCTGTTTTTT	CASSPGTRRGNGELFF
.	TRBV10-3	TRBJ2-3	few	TGTGCCACCACCTGGGCCAGCCGGGATACGCAGTATTTT	CATTWASRDTQYF
TRBD2	TRBV27	TRBJ2-1	few	TGTGCCAGCAGTTTAACAGCGGGAGGGCCATACAATGAGCAGTTCTTC	CASSLTAGGPYNEQFF
TRBD2	TRBV6-2/TRBV6-3	TRBJ2-7	.	TGTGCCAGCAGTTCGGGACTAGCGGGAGTGGGGTACGAGCAGTACTTC	CASSSGLAGVGYEQYF
.	TRBV6-5	TRBJ2-7	.	TGTGCCAGCAGCCGCGGGGCAGATACCTACGAGCAGTACTTC	CASSRGADTYEQYF
.	TRBV29-1	TRBJ1-4	.	TGCAGCGCGGGGATGAATGAAAAACTGTTTTTT	CSAGMNEKLFF
TRBD2	TRBV24-1	TRBJ2-7	.	TGTGCCACCAGTGATTCCTTTCTGACTAGCGGGCAGTTCCCGCCCTGGGAGCAGTACTTC	CATSDSFLTSGQFPPWEQYF
TRBD1	TRBV10-1	TRBJ2-7	.	TGCGCCAGCAGTTCGACAGGGTTAAACGAGCAGTACTTC	CASSSTGLNEQYF
TRBD2	TRBV6-2/TRBV6-3	TRBJ2-7	.	TGTGCCAGCTCAGAAGGGGTGGCGGGAGTTGACGAGCAGTACTTC	CASSEGVAGVDEQYF
TRBD2	TRBV10-3	TRBJ2-7	once	TGTGCCATCAGTGACGGGAGCAGCGGGAGCCACGAGCAGTACTTC	CAISDGSSGSHEQYF
.	TRBV20-1	TRBJ2-5	.	TGCAGTGCTAGAGAGGTCAGGTACCAAGAGACCCAGTACTTC	CSAREVRYQETQYF
TRBD2	TRBV4-1	TRBJ2-7	few	TGCGCCAGCAGGCAGCCTGTAGCGGGAGAGATCTCCTACGAGCAGTACTTC	CASRQPVAGEISYEQYF
.	TRBV9	TRBJ2-5	.	TGTGCCAGCAGCGTAGACGTCCCCGGGACGCAGAAAGAGACCCAGTACTTC	CASSVDVPGTQKETQYF
TRBD2	TRBV6-5	TRBJ2-1	once	TGTGCCAGCAGTTACTCGGGAGCGGGGGGGTACAATGAGCAGTTCTTC	CASSYSGAGGYNEQFF
.	TRBV7-7	TRBJ2-3	.	TGTGCCACCTTTGGCGGGGTCTACACAGATACGCAGTATTTT	CATFGGVYTDTQYF
.	TRBV20-1	TRBJ2-7	.	TGCAGTGCTAGCTGGGGGCAAAACTACGAGCAGTACTTC	CSASWGQNYEQYF
.	TRBV6-1	TRBJ1-1	few	TGTGCCAGCAGTCCGCACCACACTGAAGCTTTCTTT	CASSPHHTEAFF
.	TRBV5-1	TRBJ2-3	.	TGCGCCAGCAGCTTGTCGGGGGGCTTCGCAGATACGCAGTATTTT	CASSLSGGFADTQYF
.	TRBV5-6	TRBJ1-2	.	TGTGCCAGCAGCGATTTGAACAGGGAAGGCCCTAGAGGCTACACCTTC	CASSDLNREGPRGYTF
.	TRBV7-9	TRBJ2-4	.	TGTGCCAGCAGCTCCGACTTACTGTCCCCCTGGAGCCAGTACTTC	CASSSDLLSPWSQYF
TRBD2	TRBV27	TRBJ2-2	.	TGTGCCAGCAGGGCGGGAGGTTGGACCGGGGAGCTGTTTTTT	CASRAGGWTGELFF
TRBD1	TRBV6-1	TRBJ2-7	few	TGTGCCAGCAGTGACAGGGGGTCATCCTACGAGCAGTACTTC	CASSDRGSSYEQYF
.	TRBV15	TRBJ2-3	.	TGTGCCACCAGCAGAGATCTGGGTATTACAGATACGCAGTATTTT	CATSRDLGITDTQYF
TRBD1	TRBV6-1	TRBJ1-4	.	TGTGCCAGCAGGCAACGACAGGGTAATGAAAAACTGTTTTTT	CASRQRQGNEKLFF
TRBD1	TRBV12-3/TRBV12-4	TRBJ2-1	.	TGTGCCAGCACCCAGGGACAGGCTTCCTACAATGAGCAGTTCTTC	CASTQGQASYNEQFF
.	TRBV7-3	TRBJ2-7	few	TGTGCCAGCAGCTTCGGAGGGGGCAACGAGCAGTACTTC	CASSFGGGNEQYF
TRBD2	TRBV4-1	TRBJ2-3	once	TGCGCCAGCAGCCAAGATGTAGCGGGAGGGGTAGATACGCAGTATTTT	CASSQDVAGGVDTQYF
.	TRBV20-1	TRBJ2-6	.	TGCAGTGCCCTGGGGTCTGGGGCCAACGTCCTGACTTTC	CSALGSGANVLTF
TRBD2	TRBV27	TRBJ2-7	.	TGTGCCAGCAGTTTATCTAGGTCGGCGGGAGTGCGGGCCTACGAGCAGTACTTC	CASSLSRSAGVRAYEQYF
TRBD2	TRBV30	TRBJ2-1	.	TGTGCCTGGAGTTCTACCCGGACTAGCGGGAAGCAGTTCTTC	CAWSSTRTSGKQFF
TRBD1	TRBV5-6	TRBJ1-2	.	TGTGCCAGCAGCCTGGACAGGGACGGCTATGGCTACACCTTC	CASSLDRDGYGYTF
.	TRBV28	TRBJ1-4	.	TGTGCCACTAACCAGAGAGGCCGAGCCCTGTTTTTT	CATNQRGRALFF
.	TRBV2	TRBJ2-3	.	TGTGCCAGCAGTGAACAGTATCCACCTTCTAGCGACACAGATACGCAGTATTTT	CASSEQYPPSSDTDTQYF
.	TRBV7-3	TRBJ2-1	few	TGTGCCAGCAGCCGGACTCGCTACAATGAGCAGTTCTTC	CASSRTRYNEQFF
.	TRBV7-3	TRBJ2-4	.	TGTGCCAGCAGCGTGGGCCCAGAAAACATTCAGTACTTC	CASSVGPENIQYF
.	TRBV30	TRBJ2-7	few	TGTGCCTGGAGTGTAGACAGCGGGCAGTACTTC	CAWSVDSGQYF
.	TRBV21-1	TRBJ2-7	.	TGTGCCAGCAGCAAAGACTGTTCCGGGCCCCACGGCTACGAGCAGTACTTC	CASSKDCSGPHGYEQYF
TRBD1	TRBV2	TRBJ2-7	.	TGTGCCAGCAGCGCGACAGGGGGTGGGGTCTACGAGCAGTACTTC	CASSATGGGVYEQYF
TRBD1	TRBV6-2/TRBV6-3	TRBJ2-7	.	TGTGCCAGCAGCCCCTCCGGGACAGGGGGCAATTACGAGCAGTACTTC	CASSPSGTGGNYEQYF
TRBD2	TRBV20-1	TRBJ2-5	few	TGCAGTGCTAGAGAAGCTAGCGGGAGGGCAGAGACCCAGTACTTC	CSAREASGRAETQYF